These T cell receptor beta chains were read from a single sample in a study of blood T cell repertoires in COVID-19. TCRdb keeps only in-frame clones here, not all; method: immunoSEQ multiplex PCR. The sample lists under 300,000 clones; approximately 83% were seen once. Sequenced material: peripheral blood. The receptors come from a human donor in a cohort sampled during active COVID-19. Each CDR3 is given with its conserved first and last residue. A D gene is named only where the DNA matches it firmly. Clone size is shown for a subset of rows, as once, few, many or a class of expanded clone.

d_gene: NA; j_gene: TRBJ2-5; v_gene: TRBV4-1; abundance: NA; CDR3aa: CASSHPRGRQTLGETQYF; CDR3nt: TGCGCCAGCAGCCATCCACGAGGCAGACAGACCCTGGGTGAGACCCAGTACTTC
d_gene: TRBD1; j_gene: TRBJ1-1; v_gene: TRBV9; abundance: NA; CDR3aa: CASSADRVNTEAFF; CDR3nt: TGTGCCAGCAGCGCTGACAGGGTGAACACTGAAGCTTTCTTT
d_gene: NA; j_gene: TRBJ2-7; v_gene: TRBV7-9; abundance: NA; CDR3aa: CASSPGYEQYF; CDR3nt: TGTGCCAGCAGCCCAGGCTACGAGCAGTACTTC
d_gene: TRBD2; j_gene: TRBJ2-1; v_gene: TRBV19; abundance: few; CDR3aa: CASSIVGGRASRYNEQFF; CDR3nt: TGTGCCAGTAGTATAGTTGGCGGGAGGGCCTCTAGGTACAATGAGCAGTTCTTC
d_gene: TRBD1; j_gene: TRBJ1-2; v_gene: TRBV12-3/TRBV12-4; abundance: NA; CDR3aa: CASRSTGGQAYTF; CDR3nt: TGTGCCAGCAGGTCAACAGGGGGCCAAGCCTACACCTTC
d_gene: NA; j_gene: TRBJ2-1; v_gene: TRBV19; abundance: NA; CDR3aa: CASSPSGGAIYNEQFF; CDR3nt: TGTGCCAGTAGTCCCTCCGGAGGGGCGATCTACAATGAGCAGTTCTTC
d_gene: TRBD1; j_gene: TRBJ1-2; v_gene: TRBV28; abundance: NA; CDR3aa: CASRLSGTDYGYTF; CDR3nt: TGTGCCAGCAGACTTTCCGGGACAGATTATGGCTACACCTTC
d_gene: TRBD2; j_gene: TRBJ2-7; v_gene: TRBV3-1/TRBV3-2; abundance: NA; CDR3aa: CASSLGTSGTSSYEQYF; CDR3nt: TGTGCCAGCAGCCTCGGGACTAGCGGGACGAGCTCCTACGAGCAGTACTTC
d_gene: NA; j_gene: TRBJ2-7; v_gene: TRBV30; abundance: once; CDR3aa: CAWRPRGLPTYEQYF; CDR3nt: TGTGCCTGGAGACCTCGAGGTCTACCTACCTACGAGCAGTACTTC
d_gene: NA; j_gene: TRBJ2-1; v_gene: TRBV24-1; abundance: once; CDR3aa: CATSDLETKGNNEQFF; CDR3nt: TGTGCCACCAGTGATTTGGAGACTAAAGGGAACAATGAGCAGTTCTTC
d_gene: TRBD1; j_gene: TRBJ2-1; v_gene: TRBV3-1/TRBV3-2; abundance: NA; CDR3aa: CASSPGDSSYNEQFF; CDR3nt: TGTGCCAGCAGCCCCGGGGACAGCTCCTACAATGAGCAGTTCTTC
d_gene: TRBD2; j_gene: TRBJ2-7; v_gene: TRBV7-2; abundance: NA; CDR3aa: CASSLNAGAYEQYF; CDR3nt: TGTGCCAGCAGCTTAAACGCGGGAGCCTACGAGCAGTACTTC
d_gene: NA; j_gene: TRBJ1-1; v_gene: TRBV29-1; abundance: NA; CDR3aa: CSVDTFMNTEAFF; CDR3nt: TGCAGCGTTGATACATTTATGAACACTGAAGCTTTCTTT
d_gene: NA; j_gene: TRBJ2-7; v_gene: TRBV6-1; abundance: NA; CDR3aa: CASSEHGNPKKYF; CDR3nt: TGTGCCAGCAGTGAACACGGGAACCCTAAAAAGTACTTC
d_gene: TRBD2; j_gene: TRBJ2-7; v_gene: TRBV19; abundance: few; CDR3aa: CASSRGPSGATGEQYF; CDR3nt: TGTGCCAGTAGTAGGGGACCTAGCGGGGCAACGGGCGAGCAGTACTTC
d_gene: NA; j_gene: TRBJ2-7; v_gene: TRBV21-1; abundance: NA; CDR3aa: CASSKAQSGEIYEQYF; CDR3nt: TGTGCCAGCAGCAAAGCTCAAAGCGGAGAGATCTACGAGCAGTACTTC
d_gene: NA; j_gene: TRBJ2-7; v_gene: TRBV20-1; abundance: NA; CDR3aa: CSASLLERNYEQYF; CDR3nt: TGCAGTGCTAGTCTTCTGGAGCGAAACTACGAGCAGTACTTC